This T cell receptor beta chain is from a study of T-cell reconstitution after alpha-beta-depleted transplantation in children. Unique molecular identifiers tagged the TCRbeta library. Each CDR3 protein is one row after TCRdb ran MiXCR on the PCR reads. Among approximately 490,000 distinct CDR3 sequences, approximately 12% were seen once, and the ten largest hold around 6%. The TCR was taken from a human donor who donated a stem cell graft to a child with combined immunodeficiency. Sequencing used PBMCs from the stem cell graft donor, obtained from the stem cell graft.

The CDR3 reads CSARSGGGNQPQHF. The DNA for the CDR3 is TGCAGTGCTCGGTCGGGGGGCGGCAATCAGCCCCAGCATTTT. The chain links TRBV20-1 to TRBJ1-5, with D possibly being TRBD1 (6 bases). Germline V gene lookup returns CDR1 DFQATT and CDR2 SNEGSKA (reference sequence). The CDR3 length is 14 residues. Trimming shortened V by 5 bases and J by 2 bases, and 13 bases separated the two germline ends.